This entry features one TCR beta chain sequence. In the authors' workflow: Scientists estimated how many nucleated cells there were by amplifying reference gene primers. Libraries were prepared by immunoSEQ multiplex PCR; TCRdb keeps only in-frame clonotypes and omits some of them. V and J calls and clone size are copied from that table; D and trimming were computed from the DNA. This sample has under 75,000 clones, with approximately 92% found just once. The sample comes from a study of blood T cell repertoires in COVID-19. Overall study: The United States, Italy and Spain were the sources of the acute and convalescent COVID-19 samples.

V was shortened by 0 bases and J by 0 bases, with 22 bases between the two germline ends. This CDR3 contains 20 residues. In germline, CDR1 is SGDLS, CDR2 YYNGEE. The chain is built from TRBV9 and TRBJ1-5, with D possibly TRBD1 on 5 matching bases. This clonotype was obtained from a man in his fifties with acute or convalescent COVID-19. Specimen: peripheral blood. The CDR3 region is CASSVVPRQSGCLSNQPQHF. CDR3 DNA: TGTGCCAGCAGCGTAGTCCCCCGACAGAGCGGGTGCCTTAGCAATCAGCCCCAGCATTTT.